Included here is one TCR beta chain sequence, with context. This entry comes from a study of blood T cell repertoires in COVID-19. Looking at the study overall: PBMCs, B-cell-depleted T cells, or T cells provided the cDNA or gDNA that made up the material.

All enrollees were about 18 to 89 years old and from under 25 US areas. In assigning cohorts, the study relied on participant-reported clinical history. Per the original data handling: How many nucleated cells were present was estimated from reference gene primer amplification. Some clones are missing from TCRdb's copy, which holds only in-frame ones; the method was immunoSEQ multiplex PCR. V and J calls and clone size are copied from that table; D and trimming were computed from the DNA. The sample yields 320,000 or so clones, around nine tenths seen once. CDR1 LGHDT and CDR2 YNNKEL come from the germline V gene (reference sequence). The length of the CDR3 is 15 residues. With V trimmed by 3 bases and J by 4 bases, 7 bases remained unmatched.

The chain uses TRBV3-1 (or the pseudogene TRBV3-2) and TRBJ2-3; 7 bases match TRBD1. Sequenced input: PBMCs or T cells enriched from blood (not recorded which). The receptor comes from a man aged 30 to 45 who had recovered from COVID-19. Here the CDR3 DNA reads TGTGCCAGCAGCCACGTCGATGACAGGGCAGATACGCAGTATTTT. This codes for CASSHVDDRADTQYF.